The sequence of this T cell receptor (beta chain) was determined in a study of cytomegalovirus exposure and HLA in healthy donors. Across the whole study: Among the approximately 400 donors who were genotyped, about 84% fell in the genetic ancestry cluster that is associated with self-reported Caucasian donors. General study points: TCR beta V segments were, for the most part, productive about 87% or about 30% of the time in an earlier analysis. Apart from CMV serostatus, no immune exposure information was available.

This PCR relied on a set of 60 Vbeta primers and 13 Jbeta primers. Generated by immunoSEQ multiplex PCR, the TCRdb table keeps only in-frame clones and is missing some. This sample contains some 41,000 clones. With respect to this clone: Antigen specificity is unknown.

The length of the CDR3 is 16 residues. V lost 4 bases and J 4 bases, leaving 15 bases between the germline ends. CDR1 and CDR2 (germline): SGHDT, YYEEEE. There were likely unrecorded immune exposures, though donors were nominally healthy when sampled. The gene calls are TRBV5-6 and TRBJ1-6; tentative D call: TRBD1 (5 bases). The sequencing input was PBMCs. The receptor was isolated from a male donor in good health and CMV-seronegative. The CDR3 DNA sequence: TGTGCCAGCAGCAGAAGACAGATAGTATATAATTCACCCCTCCACTTT. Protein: CASSRRQIVYNSPLHF.